This TCR beta chain was recorded in a study of CD8 T cells in ankylosing spondylitis. The CDR3 loop spans 14 amino acids. V lost 0 bases and J 1 base, leaving 6 bases between the germline ends. Germline CDR1 is SGDLS and CDR2 is YYNGEE. Libraries for TCR beta were made by quantitative 5'-RACE with molecular barcodes. TCRdb fed the 5' RACE reads into MiXCR, producing one record per CDR3 protein. The repertoire holds 200,000 to 250,000 distinct CDR3 sequences, under 12% seen once, with 21% in the top ten. In regard to this clonotype: The target antigen is unknown.

Study outcomes and limitations: Relatively scarce in peripheral blood, disease-linked clones were CD8+. There was reportedly significant enrichment of clones that were disease-linked in matched ankylosing spondylitis synovial fluid. Ankylosing spondylitis blood seemed to carry a telltale TCR beta motif made of eight or nine highly homologous variants.

V gene TRBV9 combines with J gene TRBJ2-3; D is undetermined. The sequence came from a male donor with ankylosing spondylitis or in good health (not recorded which). Sequenced: blood, either unsorted or a sorted T cell fraction (not recorded which). CDR3 nucleotides: TGTGCCAGCAGCGTAGGGCTGGGCACAGATACGCAGTATTTT. Protein sequence: CASSVGLGTDTQYF.